The rows below give T cell receptor beta chains drawn from one sample of a study of cytomegalovirus exposure and HLA in healthy donors. The data were produced by immunoSEQ multiplex PCR, yet TCRdb's version contains in-frame clones alone and is incomplete. The table has some 180,000 clones, about 85% seen once. Sequenced: PBMCs. The source of these receptors is a man younger than 45 in good health and CMV-seropositive. Both conserved end residues are part of each CDR3. Fields, in order: CDR3 length, clone size, V gene, J gene, D gene, CDR3 protein, CDR3 DNA. The D gene is left open where the match is weak. Clone size is stated in some rows and not others, as once, few, many or a class when expanded.

len: 16; abundance: .; v_gene: TRBV5-4; j_gene: TRBJ2-1; d_gene: TRBD2; CDR3aa: CASSVDLAGVGNEQFF; CDR3nt: TGTGCCAGCAGCGTAGATCTAGCGGGAGTTGGCAATGAGCAGTTCTTC
len: 15; abundance: .; v_gene: TRBV7-3; j_gene: TRBJ1-6; d_gene: TRBD1; CDR3aa: CASSRQGAKGSPLHF; CDR3nt: TGTGCCAGCAGCAGACAGGGGGCAAAAGGTTCACCCCTCCACTTT
len: 14; abundance: .; v_gene: TRBV7-9; j_gene: TRBJ1-4; d_gene: TRBD1; CDR3aa: CASSLGQGGEKLFF; CDR3nt: TGTGCCAGCAGCCTAGGACAGGGAGGCGAAAAACTGTTTTTT
len: 15; abundance: once; v_gene: TRBV15; j_gene: TRBJ2-1; d_gene: TRBD1; CDR3aa: CATSADRGSYNEQFF; CDR3nt: TGTGCCACCAGCGCCGACAGGGGGTCCTACAATGAGCAGTTCTTC
len: 15; abundance: .; v_gene: TRBV23-1; j_gene: TRBJ2-1; d_gene: TRBD2; CDR3aa: CASSQGTSGRGEQFF; CDR3nt: TGCGCCAGCAGTCAAGGGACTAGCGGGAGAGGTGAGCAGTTCTTC
len: 15; abundance: .; v_gene: TRBV7-2; j_gene: TRBJ1-2; d_gene: .; CDR3aa: CASSPRMGDTYGYTF; CDR3nt: TGTGCCAGCAGCCCCCGGATGGGGGACACCTATGGCTACACCTTC
len: 15; abundance: few; v_gene: TRBV2; j_gene: TRBJ1-3; d_gene: TRBD1; CDR3aa: CASGPRQGTGNTIYF; CDR3nt: TGTGCCAGCGGACCCCGACAGGGAACCGGAAACACCATATATTTT
len: 18; abundance: .; v_gene: TRBV12-5; j_gene: TRBJ2-7; d_gene: TRBD2; CDR3aa: CASGPGKLAGVCHYEQYF; CDR3nt: TGTGCTAGTGGTCCCGGCAAACTAGCGGGAGTGTGTCACTACGAGCAGTACTTC
len: 15; abundance: .; v_gene: TRBV4-3; j_gene: TRBJ2-5; d_gene: TRBD1; CDR3aa: CASSQGGTGGETQYF; CDR3nt: TGCGCCAGCAGCCAAGGGGGGACAGGGGGCGAGACCCAGTACTTC
len: 16; abundance: .; v_gene: TRBV13; j_gene: TRBJ2-3; d_gene: .; CDR3aa: CASSLGQTIGTDTQYF; CDR3nt: TGTGCCAGCAGCTTAGGACAGACTATAGGCACAGATACGCAGTATTTT
len: 15; abundance: .; v_gene: TRBV27; j_gene: TRBJ1-5; d_gene: .; CDR3aa: CASSLTGDSNQPQHF; CDR3nt: TGTGCCAGCAGTTTAACGGGGGATAGCAATCAGCCCCAGCATTTT
len: 16; abundance: .; v_gene: TRBV7-2; j_gene: TRBJ2-3; d_gene: .; CDR3aa: CASSLALAASTDTQYF; CDR3nt: TGTGCCAGCAGCTTAGCTCTAGCAGCTAGCACAGATACGCAGTATTTT
len: 15; abundance: .; v_gene: TRBV19; j_gene: TRBJ1-5; d_gene: .; CDR3aa: CASSIGSRGNQPQHF; CDR3nt: TGTGCCAGTAGTATTGGGAGTAGGGGCAATCAGCCCCAGCATTTT
len: 14; abundance: .; v_gene: TRBV18; j_gene: TRBJ2-7; d_gene: TRBD2; CDR3aa: CASSRLAGDYEQYF; CDR3nt: TGTGCCAGCTCTCGACTAGCGGGAGACTACGAGCAGTACTTC
len: 16; abundance: .; v_gene: TRBV2; j_gene: TRBJ2-2; d_gene: .; CDR3aa: CASSEVGAGITGELFF; CDR3nt: TGTGCCAGCAGTGAAGTCGGTGCAGGGATCACCGGGGAGCTGTTTTTT
len: 14; abundance: .; v_gene: TRBV6-5; j_gene: TRBJ1-2; d_gene: .; CDR3aa: CASSLSVGGDGYTF; CDR3nt: TGTGCCAGCAGTTTGTCGGTAGGGGGGGATGGCTACACCTTC